The 30 T cell receptor beta chains below were found in one sample sequenced in a study of blood T cell repertoires in COVID-19 (dated by TCRdb to about 2020). The library was prepared using the immunoSEQ multiplex PCR assay. TCRdb stores this immuneACCESS table with in-frame sequences only. Part of the clones is absent; in the studies checked, under half of the shortfall reflects unresolved V genes, and no reason is known for the rest. The sample includes 190,000 or so clones, with roughly 77% observed a single time. In total, the top ten clones hold around 9.2% of the sample. Sequencing was done on a sample of PBMCs or T cells enriched from blood (not recorded which). The receptors derive from a middle-aged man who had recovered from COVID-19.

The rearrangement links TRBV29-1 to TRBJ1-1; 7 bases map to TRBD1. This CDR3 is built from 15 residues. From germline, CDR1 is SQVTM and CDR2 ANQGSEA. V lost 3 bases, J lost 3 bases, and 10 bases stayed unmatched. DNA for the CDR3: TGCAGCGTTGATACAGGGGTGAGACGTGACACTGAAGCTTTCTTT. Translation: CSVDTGVRRDTEAFF.

The chain links TRBV12-3 or TRBV12-4 to TRBJ2-7, with no clear D. The CDR3 extends over 12 amino acids. V gave up 3 bases and J gave up 6 bases, with 9 bases separating them. The CDR3 bases are TGTGCCAGCAGTTTGAGCCTAAGCGAGCAGTACTTC. Encoded protein: CASSLSLSEQYF.

The rearrangement joins TRBV2 to TRBJ1-4; D gene ambiguous. CDR1 and CDR2 from the germline V gene are SNHLY and FYNNEI. There are 13 residues in the CDR3. Trimming shortened V by 3 bases and J by 10 bases, and 12 bases separated the two germline ends. CDR3 in DNA: TGTGCCAGCAGTGAGGGCCCCTTGGTAAAACTGTTTTTT. Its translation is CASSEGPLVKLFF.

This clone has more than one count but fewer than ten. The J gene is TRBJ1-2, the V gene TRBV12-3 or TRBV12-4, with unresolved D. The CDR3 sequence is 12 residues long. Trimming left V 6 bases short and J 5 bases short, with 10 bases between. The CDR3 protein is CASRPLGYGYTF. CDR3 nucleotides: TGTGCCAGCAGGCCCCTAGGTTATGGCTACACCTTC.

The V gene is TRBV12-3 or TRBV12-4, the J gene TRBJ2-7; tentative D call: TRBD1 (5 bases). V was clipped by 5 bases and J by 3 bases, with 8 bases between them. This CDR3 has 12 amino acids. This CDR3 is CASSHTGYEQYF. CDR3 bases: TGTGCCAGCAGTCACACAGGCTACGAGCAGTACTTC.

The chain recombines TRBV9 with TRBJ2-2; 8 bases map to TRBD2. J was trimmed by 1 base and V by 4 bases; bases with no gene match: 3. This CDR3 region has 15 residues. CDR1 and CDR2 (germline): SGDLS, YYNGEE. CDR3 nucleotides: TGTGCCAGCAGCCCCCGGGGGGGGAACACCGGGGAGCTGTTTTTT. It encodes CASSPRGGNTGELFF.

V is TRBV6-5 and J is TRBJ1-2; D gene ambiguous. With 10 bases removed from V and 8 bases from J, the gap between germline ends came to 23 bases. CDR1 and CDR2 from the germline V gene are MNHEY and SVGAGI. This CDR3 contains 14 residues. CDR3 DNA sequence: TGTGCCACACGAGTAGACACCCGCTTTGAAGGCTACACCTTC. It yields the protein CATRVDTRFEGYTF.

The J gene is TRBJ1-5, the V gene TRBV5-5; tentatively, D is TRBD1 (5 bases). V lost 2 bases to trimming and J lost 0 bases, with 9 bases between them. The CDR3 totals 15 residues. The germline CDR1 and CDR2 sequences are SGHKS and YYEKEE (reference sequence). DNA of the CDR3: TGTGCCAGCAGCTTTCAGGGCAATAGCAATCAGCCCCAGCATTTT. Protein sequence: CASSFQGNSNQPQHF. The full variable domain, in which reference TRBV5-5 and TRBJ1-5 provide the parts outside the CDR3, is DAGVTQSPTHLIKTRGQQVTLRCSPISGHKSVSWYQQVLGQGPQFIFQYYEKEERGRGNFPDRFSARQFPNYSSELNVNALLLGDSALYLCASSFQGNSNQPQHFGDGTRLSIL.

The rearrangement links TRBV15 to TRBJ2-1, with 16 positions matching TRBD2. In germline, CDR1 is LNHNV, CDR2 YYDKDF (reference sequence). The junction had 6 bases not matched to a gene; V was cut back by 2 bases and J by 5 bases. The CDR3 length is 18 residues. The CDR3, as DNA: TGTGCCACCAGCAGACCGGGACTAGCGGGGGGGAGTAACAATGAGCAGTTCTTC. The encoded protein is CATSRPGLAGGSNNEQFF.

This rearrangement joins TRBV6-5 to TRBJ1-5; the D gene is possibly TRBD1 (5 bases). V was pared by 6 bases and J by 6 bases, with 15 bases between. The germline V gene has CDR1 MNHEY and CDR2 SVGAGI. This CDR3 contains 14 residues. The CDR3 sequence: CASRTHQGSQPQHF. The CDR3 coding sequence is TGTGCCAGCAGAACCCATCAGGGATCTCAGCCCCAGCATTTT.

In its sample, this clone was seen once. J is TRBJ1-4 and V is TRBV30; D call uncertain. Germline loops: CDR1 GTSNPN, CDR2 SVGIG (reference sequence). V gave up 3 bases and J gave up 10 bases, with 12 bases separating them. The CDR3 length is 12 residues. CDR3 DNA: TGTGCCTGGAGCCCTAATCGTCGAAAACTGTTTTTT. Protein sequence: CAWSPNRRKLFF. The variable domain in full, completed from reference TRBV30 and TRBJ1-4, reads SQTIHQWPATLVQPVGSPLSLECTVEGTSNPNLYWYRQAAGRGLQLLFYSVGIGQISSEVPQNLSASRPQDRQFILSSKKLLLSDSGFYLCAWSPNRRKLFFGSGTQLSVL.

V and J are TRBV3-1 (or the pseudogene TRBV3-2) and TRBJ2-1; 13 bases match TRBD2. The CDR3 is 13 amino acids. V trimming: 4 bases; J trimming: 16 bases; junction bases outside the gene matches: 7. Germline CDR1 LGHDT, CDR2 YNNKEL (reference sequence). In DNA form, the CDR3 reads TGTGCCAGCAGCCCTGGACTAGCGGGAGAACTCTTCTTC. Amino acid sequence: CASSPGLAGELFF.

The chain has TRBV14 and TRBJ2-1; 7 positions match TRBD1. This CDR3 has 15 amino acids. The germline V gene has CDR1 SGHDN and CDR2 FVKESK. The J segment lost 4 bases and the V segment lost 4 bases, leaving 7 bases of the junction unmatched. CDR3 loop: CASSPFGDSYNEQFF. In nucleotides, the CDR3 is TGTGCCAGCAGCCCTTTTGGGGACAGTTACAATGAGCAGTTCTTC.

V and J are TRBV27 and TRBJ1-4; 7 nucleotides line up with TRBD1. Germline-derived CDR1 and CDR2 are MNHEY and SMNVEV (reference sequence). V lost 2 bases and J lost 8; bases outside the gene matches: 5. This CDR3 has 14 residues. CDR3 DNA sequence: TGTGCCAGCAGTTTAGGGCAGGGGGTCGAAAAACTGTTTTTT. It is translated as CASSLGQGVEKLFF.

The J gene is TRBJ2-7, the V gene TRBV7-9; D not resolved. The CDR3 loop spans 13 amino acids. Germline-derived CDR1 and CDR2 are SEHNR and FQNEAQ (reference sequence). Trimming stripped 2 bases from V and 5 bases from J, with 10 bases between. The CDR3 bases are TGTGCCAGCAGCTTAAGGAGTCCCGACGAGCAGTACTTC. This translates into CASSLRSPDEQYF. The full variable domain, in which reference TRBV7-9 and TRBJ2-7 provide the parts outside the CDR3, is DTGVSQNPRHKITKRGQNVTFRCDPISEHNRLYWYRQTLGQGPEFLTYFQNEAQLEKSRLLSDRFSAERPKGSFSTLEIQRTEQGDSAMYLCASSLRSPDEQYFGPGTRLTVT.

This clone has a handful of counts. The chain couples TRBV7-9 to TRBJ2-7, with 9 bases aligning to TRBD1. The CDR3 runs to 15 residues. CDR1 is SEHNR, CDR2 FQNEAQ, per germline (reference sequence). Unmatched junction bases numbered 10, after V lost 5 bases and J lost 5 bases. CDR3 loop: CASSPARTGAHEQYF. In nucleotides, the CDR3 is TGTGCCAGCAGCCCTGCTAGGACAGGGGCCCACGAGCAGTACTTC.

V gene TRBV9 combines with J gene TRBJ2-7; 10 bases line up with TRBD1. After removal of 4 bases from V and 0 bases from J, the junction contained 4 bases not matched to a gene. CDR1 and CDR2 (germline): SGDLS, YYNGEE. The CDR3 has 15 residues. In DNA form, the CDR3 reads TGTGCCAGCAGCTTCCGGGACAGGGGCTCCTACGAGCAGTACTTC. It codes for CASSFRDRGSYEQYF.

The rearrangement links TRBV7-9 to TRBJ1-2, with D possibly being TRBD1 (6 bases). CDR1 and CDR2 (germline): SEHNR, FQNEAQ (reference sequence). The V end was cut by 4 bases, the J end by 5 bases, with 8 bases between. The CDR3 consists of 12 residues. The chain's CDR3 is CASSSQGYGYTF. In DNA, the CDR3 is TGTGCCAGCAGCTCTCAGGGGTATGGCTACACCTTC.

In DNA, the CDR3 is TGTGCCAGTACCGCAGTCTCCTTGGGACAGGGCAGAGCTTTCTTT. It codes for CASTAVSLGQGRAFF. The V and J genes are TRBV19 and TRBJ1-1, with 9 nucleotides matching TRBD1. The CDR3 runs 15 residues. V trimming: 7 bases; J trimming: 10 bases; junction bases outside the gene matches: 16. CDR1 and CDR2 (germline): LNHDA, SQIVND (reference sequence).

V is TRBV5-4 and J is TRBJ2-7; maybe TRBD1 (5 bases). Germline V gene sequence: CDR1 SGHNT, CDR2 YYREEE (reference sequence). This CDR3 comprises 15 residues. V lost 3 bases and J 3 bases, leaving 16 bases between the germline ends. This CDR3 is CASSSYWSGHYEQYF. The DNA for the CDR3 is TGTGCCAGCAGCTCTTACTGGTCCGGACACTACGAGCAGTACTTC.

The chain joins TRBV12-3 or TRBV12-4 to TRBJ1-1, with unresolved D. V was trimmed by 5 bases and J by 9 bases, leaving 16 bases between them. This CDR3 contains 13 residues. The CDR3 region has the DNA TGTGCCAGCAGTATCACTCAAGGGAGGCAAGCTTTCTTT. Residues: CASSITQGRQAFF.

The CDR3 nucleotides are TGTGCCAGCAGACTAGGACAGAGCACAGATACGCAGTATTTT. Translation gives CASRLGQSTDTQYF. The genes are TRBV6-5 and TRBJ2-3, with a possible D match to TRBD1 (6 bases). This CDR3 has 14 amino acids. The V and J ends lost 6 bases and 0 bases respectively, with 10 bases between them. Looked up from germline, CDR1 is MNHEY and CDR2 is SVGAGI.

The chain joins TRBV28 to TRBJ2-3; 8 positions agree with TRBD2. J lost 4 bases, V lost 3 bases, and 6 bases had no gene match. This CDR3 spans 15 amino acids. CDR1 and CDR2 from the germline V gene are MDHEN and SYDVKM. The DNA of the CDR3 is TGTGCCAGCAGTTTCAGGGCACTAGCGGCAGATACGCAGTATTTT. This translates into CASSFRALAADTQYF. Complete variable domain (other parts from reference TRBV28 and TRBJ2-3): DVKVTQSSRYLVKRTGEKVFLECVQDMDHENMFWYRQDPGLGLRLIYFSYDVKMKEKGDIPEGYSVSREKKERFSLILESASTNQTSMYLCASSFRALAADTQYFGPGTRLTVL.

The chain carries TRBV4-2 and TRBJ2-5; D call uncertain. This CDR3 is 16 amino acids long. CDR1 LGHNA and CDR2 YNFKEQ come from the germline V gene. V shed 0 bases and J shed 1 base, with 12 bases lying between them. The CDR3: CASSQEGGLAQETQYF. The CDR3 DNA reads TGTGCCAGCAGCCAAGAGGGTGGGCTCGCCCAAGAGACCCAGTACTTC.

V is TRBV24-1 and J is TRBJ2-1, with 10 bases matching TRBD2. The CDR3 is made up of 16 amino acids. Per the germline V gene, CDR1 is KGHDR and CDR2 is SFDVKD. The trim removed 6 bases at V and 4 bases at J, leaving 8 bases unmatched. The CDR3 DNA follows: TGTGCCACCAGTAGCGCAGGGACTAGCGAGTACAATGAGCAGTTCTTC. Translating it yields CATSSAGTSEYNEQFF.

The chain has TRBV14 and TRBJ2-7; D is possibly TRBD1 (6 bases). Germline V gene sequence: CDR1 SGHDN, CDR2 FVKESK. The CDR3 contains 13 residues. Trimming cost V 5 bases and J 3 bases, with 11 bases left between them. Here the CDR3 reads CASSSDRIYEQYF. CDR3 nucleotides: TGTGCCAGCAGCTCCGACAGGATCTACGAGCAGTACTTC.

The J gene is TRBJ1-5, the V gene TRBV2, with D possibly TRBD1 on 5 matching bases. The CDR3 is made up of 14 amino acids. Germline CDR1 is SNHLY and CDR2 is FYNNEI. Trimming pared 6 bases from V and 9 bases from J, leaving 18 bases between. CDR3 coding DNA: TGTGCCAGCAGGAGTTATCCAGGGTTTGGGCCCCAGCATTTT. This sequence encodes CASRSYPGFGPQHF.

V gene TRBV4-1 combines with J gene TRBJ1-4; possible D gene TRBD1, 5 bases. Germline CDR1 MGHRA, CDR2 YSYEKL. The CDR3 length is 13 residues. Deletions cut 3 bases from V and 8 bases from J, with 10 bases between. The CDR3 loop reads CASSQSRVEKLFF. Here the CDR3 DNA reads TGCGCCAGCAGCCAGTCCAGGGTCGAAAAACTGTTTTTT.

This chain links TRBV18 with TRBJ1-3; TRBD1 matches at 8 bases. The CDR3 spans 17 residues. J gave up 0 bases and V 3 bases, and 7 bases lay outside the gene matches. The germline V gene has CDR1 KGHSH and CDR2 LQKENI. The CDR3 DNA sequence: TGTGCCAGCTCACCGTCTAGGGACAGGAACTCTGGAAACACCATATATTTT. Amino acid sequence: CASSPSRDRNSGNTIYF.

CDR3 protein: CASSTTGGLSNEKLFF. Written as DNA, the CDR3 is TGCGCCAGCAGCACCACCGGGGGGCTTTCAAATGAAAAACTGTTTTTT. V gene TRBV4-1 combines with J gene TRBJ1-4, with D possibly being TRBD1 (6 bases). Germline loops: CDR1 MGHRA, CDR2 YSYEKL. This CDR3 has 16 amino acids. Trimming pared 5 bases from V and 5 bases from J, leaving 18 bases between.